The source of this TCR beta chain is a study of Ad26.COV2.S vaccination and SARS-CoV-2 variants. As for the study in general: Participant was drawn from the COV1001 Ad26.COV2.S trial arm.

The assay was immunoSEQ multiplex PCR, and TCRdb's table has in-frame clones only and misses some. The sample lists about 320,000 clones, around 81% occurring once. Only a few counts were recorded for this clone. The target antigen is unknown. The treatment was: some 20 received Ad26.COV2.S at low or high dose, single or two shots; about 5 received placebo; per-sample allocation not given. Sampling occurred on day 63 after the first vaccine or placebo injection. Overall study findings and caveats: The placebo group had lower spike-specific TCR breadth than the vaccine recipients did. Marked by substantial breadth, spike-specific CD8+ and CD4+ T cell responses were reportedly seen after vaccination.

V was pared by 6 bases and J by 7 bases, with 7 bases of the junction left unmatched. This CDR3 has 15 amino acids. The V gene's germline CDR1 is MNHNY and CDR2 SVGAGI (reference sequence). The material sequenced was peripheral blood, taken in a trial of Ad26.COV2.S vaccine versus placebo. This chain connects TRBV6-6 to TRBJ1-4; 11 bases fit TRBD1. This receptor was obtained from a person aged 18 to 65 who received the Ad26.COV2.S COVID-19 vaccine or a placebo. The CDR3 loop is CASRFRTGGIEKLFF. CDR3 bases: TGTGCCAGCAGGTTCCGGACAGGGGGCATTGAAAAACTGTTTTTT.